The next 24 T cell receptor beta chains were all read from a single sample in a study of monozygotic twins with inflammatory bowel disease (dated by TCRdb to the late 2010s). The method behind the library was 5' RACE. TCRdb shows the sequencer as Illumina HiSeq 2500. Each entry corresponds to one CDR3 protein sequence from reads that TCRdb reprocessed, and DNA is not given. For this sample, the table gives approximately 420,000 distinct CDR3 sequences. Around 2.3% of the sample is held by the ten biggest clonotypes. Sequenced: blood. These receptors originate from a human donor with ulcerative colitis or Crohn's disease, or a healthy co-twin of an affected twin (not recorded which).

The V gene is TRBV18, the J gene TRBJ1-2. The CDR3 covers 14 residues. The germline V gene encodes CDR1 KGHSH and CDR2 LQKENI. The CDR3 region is CASSPTSPGDGYTF.

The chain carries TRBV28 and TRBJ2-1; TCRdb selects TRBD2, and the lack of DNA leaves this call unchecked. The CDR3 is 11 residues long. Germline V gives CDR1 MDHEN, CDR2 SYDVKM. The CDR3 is CATTRWGEQFF.

CDR3 protein: CASSPGRDNSPLHF. V and J are TRBV7-9 and TRBJ1-6; the D call of TRBD1 rests on TCRdb alone, since no DNA is present to check it. Germline assignment: CDR1 SEHNR and CDR2 FQNEAQ (reference sequence). The CDR3 has 14 residues. Based on the CDR3 plus reference TRBV7-9 and TRBJ1-6, the full variable domain is DTGVSQNPRHKITKRGQNVTFRCDPISEHNRLYWYRQTLGQGPEFLTYFQNEAQLEKSRLLSDRFSAERPKGSFSTLEIQRTEQGDSAMYLCASSPGRDNSPLHFGNGTRLTVT.

CDR3 sequence reads: CASSQEVGDYINEQFF. V gene TRBV4-2 combines with J gene TRBJ2-1; TCRdb returns TRBD2, unconfirmable since there is no DNA. Germline assignment: CDR1 LGHNA and CDR2 YNFKEQ. The CDR3 runs 16 residues.

The CDR3 spells CASSYAGGALGETQYF. The V call is TRBV6-5, the J call TRBJ2-5; TCRdb designates TRBD1, a call that cannot be tested without DNA. Germline assignment: CDR1 MNHEY and CDR2 SVGAGI. The CDR3 is made up of 16 amino acids.

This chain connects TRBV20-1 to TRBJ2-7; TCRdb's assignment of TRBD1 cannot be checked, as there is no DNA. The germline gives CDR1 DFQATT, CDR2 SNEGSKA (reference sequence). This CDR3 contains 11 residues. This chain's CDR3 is CSAQRGGEQYF.

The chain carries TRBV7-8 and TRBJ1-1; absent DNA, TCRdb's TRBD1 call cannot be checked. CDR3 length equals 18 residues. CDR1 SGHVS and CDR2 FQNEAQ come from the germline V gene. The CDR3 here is CASSLAPAGGWLDTEAFF.

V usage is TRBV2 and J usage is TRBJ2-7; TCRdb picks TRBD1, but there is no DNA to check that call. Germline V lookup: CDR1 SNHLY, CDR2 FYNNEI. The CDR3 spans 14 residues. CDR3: CASSEQGASYEQYF.

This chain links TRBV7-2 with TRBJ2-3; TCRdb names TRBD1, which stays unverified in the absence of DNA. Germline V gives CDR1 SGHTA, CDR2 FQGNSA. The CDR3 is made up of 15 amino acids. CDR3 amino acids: CASSLDPGLADTQYF.

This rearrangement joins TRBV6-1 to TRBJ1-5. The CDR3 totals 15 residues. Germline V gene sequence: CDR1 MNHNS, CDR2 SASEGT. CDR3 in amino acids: CASTPGGRSNQPQHF.

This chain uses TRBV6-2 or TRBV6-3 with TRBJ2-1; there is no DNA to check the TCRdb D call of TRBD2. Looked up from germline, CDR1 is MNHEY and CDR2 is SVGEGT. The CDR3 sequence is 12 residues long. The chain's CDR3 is CASSYSVEDRFF.

The CDR3: CASSLWVADTQYF. The J gene is TRBJ2-3, the V gene TRBV27. Germline lookup yields CDR1 MNHEY and CDR2 SMNVEV (reference sequence). This CDR3 is built from 13 residues.

The CDR3 spells CASSLAWRNYEQYF. This chain links TRBV5-6 with TRBJ2-7. The CDR3 runs to 14 residues. Germline CDR1 reads SGHDT; CDR2 reads YYEEEE.

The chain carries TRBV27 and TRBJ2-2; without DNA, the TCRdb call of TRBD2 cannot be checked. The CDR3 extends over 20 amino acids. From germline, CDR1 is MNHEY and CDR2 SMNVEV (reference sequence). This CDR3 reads CASSSSSRTSGGANTGELFF.

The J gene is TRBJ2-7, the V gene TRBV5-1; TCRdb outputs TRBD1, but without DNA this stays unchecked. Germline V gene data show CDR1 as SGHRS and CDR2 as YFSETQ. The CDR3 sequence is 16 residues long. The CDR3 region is CASSPIYRARWYEQYF.

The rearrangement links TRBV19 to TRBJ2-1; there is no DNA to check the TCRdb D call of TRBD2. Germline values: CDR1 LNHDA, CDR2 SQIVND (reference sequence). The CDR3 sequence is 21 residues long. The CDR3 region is CASTPGRAGGRQSSSYNEQFF.

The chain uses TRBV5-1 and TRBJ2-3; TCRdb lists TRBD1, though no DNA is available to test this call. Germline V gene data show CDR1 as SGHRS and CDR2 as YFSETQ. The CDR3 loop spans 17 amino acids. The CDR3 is CASSASSGTPVTDTQYF.

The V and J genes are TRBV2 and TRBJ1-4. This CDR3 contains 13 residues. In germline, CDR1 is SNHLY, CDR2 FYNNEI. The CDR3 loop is CASSGRLVEKLFF.

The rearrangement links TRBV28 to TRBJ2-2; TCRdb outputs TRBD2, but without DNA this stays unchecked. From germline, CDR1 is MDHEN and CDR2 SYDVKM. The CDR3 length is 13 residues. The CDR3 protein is CASSWPVTGELFF.

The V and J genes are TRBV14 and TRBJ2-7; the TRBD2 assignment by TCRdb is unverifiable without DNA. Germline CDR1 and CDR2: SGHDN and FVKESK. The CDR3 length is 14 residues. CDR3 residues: CASSPDSSAHEQYF.

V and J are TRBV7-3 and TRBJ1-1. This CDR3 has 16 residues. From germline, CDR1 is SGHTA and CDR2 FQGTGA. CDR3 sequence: CASSLKPRAGGTEAFF. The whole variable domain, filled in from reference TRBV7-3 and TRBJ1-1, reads GAGVSQTPSNKVTEKGKYVELRCDPISGHTALYWYRQSLGQGPEFLIYFQGTGAADDSGLPNDRFFAVRPEGSVSTLKIQRTERGDSAVYLCASSLKPRAGGTEAFFGQGTRLTVV.

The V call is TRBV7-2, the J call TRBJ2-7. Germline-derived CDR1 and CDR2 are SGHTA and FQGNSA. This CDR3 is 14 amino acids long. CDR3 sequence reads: CASSFKGGVYEQYF.

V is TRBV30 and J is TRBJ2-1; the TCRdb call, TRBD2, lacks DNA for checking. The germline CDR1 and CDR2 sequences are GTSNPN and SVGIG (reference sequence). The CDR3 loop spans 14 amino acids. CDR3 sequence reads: CAWSVEIARGEQFF.

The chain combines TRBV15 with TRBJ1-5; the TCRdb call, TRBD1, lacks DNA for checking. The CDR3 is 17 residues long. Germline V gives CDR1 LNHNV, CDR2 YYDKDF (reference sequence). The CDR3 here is CATSRVPRDQTNQPQHF.